Following are 8 T cell receptor beta chains from one sample sequenced in a study of cytomegalovirus exposure and HLA in healthy donors. Sequenced by immunoSEQ multiplex PCR; TCRdb stores in-frame clones only, minus some. The table lists 57,000 or so clones, 90% to 96% of them singletons. Input material: PBMCs. The receptors originated from a man between 18 and 35 years old in good health and CMV-seronegative.

DNA of the CDR3: TGCGCCAGCAGCCCTGAGGCTTACAATGAGCAGTTCTTC. Protein: CASSPEAYNEQFF. This sequence joins TRBV4-3 and TRBJ2-1; no definite D call. Germline V lookup: CDR1 LGHNA, CDR2 YSLEER. Trimming removed 4 bases from V and 4 bases from J, with 8 bases in between. CDR3 length equals 13 residues.

V usage is TRBV19 and J usage is TRBJ1-2, with unresolved D. V was clipped by 5 bases and J by 4 bases, with 14 bases between them. Germline-derived CDR1 and CDR2 are LNHDA and SQIVND (reference sequence). This CDR3 is built from 14 residues. The DNA for the CDR3 is TGTGCCAGTAGTCCTAGACGACCGGGCTATGGCTACACCTTC. Residues: CASSPRRPGYGYTF. Combining the CDR3 with reference TRBV19 and TRBJ1-2 gives the whole variable domain DGGITQSPKYLFRKEGQNVTLSCEQNLNHDAMYWYRQDPGQGLRLIYYSQIVNDFQKGDIAEGYSVSREKKESFPLTVTSAQKNPTAFYLCASSPRRPGYGYTFGSGTRLTVV.

The chain carries TRBV2 and TRBJ2-4, with 9 positions matching TRBD1. The CDR3 sequence is 15 residues long. Looked up from germline, CDR1 is SNHLY and CDR2 is FYNNEI. V shed 5 bases, J shed 4 bases, and the junction held 6 bases outside the gene matches. CDR3 in amino acids: CASSYSGQGKNIQYF. The CDR3 nucleotides are TGTGCCAGCAGTTACTCGGGACAGGGAAAAAACATTCAGTACTTC.

The J gene is TRBJ2-7, the V gene TRBV28, with a possible D match to TRBD2 (6 bases). Germline CDR1 MDHEN, CDR2 SYDVKM. The length of the CDR3 is 15 residues. V was trimmed by 7 bases and J by 2 bases, leaving 18 bases between them. The CDR3 DNA follows: TGTGCCAGCAATTCCCCGGGACTGGGAACCTACGAGCAGTACTTC. Protein sequence: CASNSPGLGTYEQYF.

The genes are TRBV27 and TRBJ2-1, with a weak D call TRBD2 (6 bases). Looked up from germline, CDR1 is MNHEY and CDR2 is SMNVEV (reference sequence). The CDR3 is 13 amino acids. Trimming shortened V by 7 bases and J by 2 bases, and 9 bases separated the two germline ends. DNA of the CDR3: TGTGCCAGCAAGGCTAGCGCCTACAATGAGCAGTTCTTC. This encodes CASKASAYNEQFF.

This clone is a singleton in its sample. The chain recombines TRBV5-4 with TRBJ1-2; 8 bases map to TRBD1. From germline, CDR1 is SGHNT and CDR2 YYREEE (reference sequence). V dropped 4 bases and J dropped 8; count of bases not matched to a gene: 10. The length of the CDR3 is 14 residues. In nucleotides, the CDR3 is TGTGCCAGCAGCCGCCAGGACAGGGAGGGAGGCTACACCTTC. Its protein product is CASSRQDREGGYTF.

This clone appeared once. The V call is TRBV7-2, the J call TRBJ2-7; TRBD1 might be the D (5 bases). Trimming shortened V by 2 bases and J by 0 bases, and 17 bases separated the two germline ends. Germline V CDR1 and CDR2: SGHTA, FQGNSA. This CDR3 is built from 17 residues. The CDR3 loop is CASSLIIWGFTSYEQYF. CDR3 in DNA: TGTGCCAGCAGCTTAATAATTTGGGGCTTTACCTCCTACGAGCAGTACTTC.

The V and J genes are TRBV27 and TRBJ2-2; TRBD1 matches at 7 bases. The germline gives CDR1 MNHEY, CDR2 SMNVEV (reference sequence). The CDR3 is 16 residues long. With 6 bases clipped from V and 0 bases from J, the junction kept 7 bases outside the gene matches. The CDR3, as DNA: TGTGCCAGCAGGGAATACAGGGGCGCGAACACCGGGGAGCTGTTTTTT. Its translation: CASREYRGANTGELFF.